This TCR beta chain is from a study of shared clonotypes between healthy human individuals. Broader study findings: Clonotype sharing among the donors was expected to vary with sequencing depth.

Germline CDR1 and CDR2: SGDLS and YYNGEE. This CDR3 spans 15 amino acids. Trimming shortened V by 0 bases and J by 3 bases, and 10 bases separated the two germline ends. This clone came up a few times. Its antigen is unidentified. This was a deep-level run. Each subset's genomic DNA was split evenly across several immunoSEQ plates. The repertoire was sequenced with immunoSEQ multiplex PCR; TCRdb's copy has only in-frame clones and lacks some. Of some 2,500,000 clones listed, 80% to 95% are singletons. V and J are TRBV9 and TRBJ1-3; D gene unclear. What was sequenced was naive CD4+ T cells from PBMCs. Subset meaning: CD45RA+ positively selected. This sequence originates from a man in his late teens or twenties in good health. Some clones in this sample may be carry-over from other donors' samples. The CDR3 coding sequence is TGTGCCAGCAGCGTAGGCAGGATGTTTGGAAACACCATATATTTT. Residues: CASSVGRMFGNTIYF.